The sequence of this TCR beta chain was determined in a study of T cell responses to AZD1222 COVID-19 vaccine. This CDR3 spans 19 amino acids. CDR1 and CDR2 from the germline V gene are SGHVS and FQNEAQ. Trimming shortened V by 2 bases and J by 0 bases, and 20 bases separated the two germline ends. Clones were read by immunoSEQ multiplex PCR, and TCRdb kept only the in-frame ones, dropping some. The table lists almost 70,000 clones, 80% of them singletons. The sample was peripheral blood, taken 28 days after the second AZD1222 dose. The chain recombines TRBV7-8 with TRBJ1-5; the D is unclear. The TCR comes from an adult who received the AZD1222 COVID-19 vaccine. In nucleotides, the CDR3 is TGTGCCAGCAGCTTATCTGCTGGGTCAATGGCTGATAGCAATCAGCCCCAGCATTTT. Residues: CASSLSAGSMADSNQPQHF. Supplemented by reference TRBV7-8 and TRBJ1-5, the full variable domain reads GAGVSQSPRYKVAKRGQDVALRCDPISGHVSLFWYQQALGQGPEFLTYFQNEAQLDKSGLPSDRFFAERPEGSVSTLKIQRTQQEDSAVYLCASSLSAGSMADSNQPQHFGDGTRLSIL.